Following are 4 T cell receptor beta chains from one sample sequenced in a study of radiation and T cells in renal cell carcinoma (dated by TCRdb to about 2020). The library came from the immunoSEQ multiplex PCR assay. TCRdb re-hosts the immuneACCESS table, in-frame sequences only. Its copies lack some clones; in the studies checked, an unresolved V gene accounts for under half of them, and the cause for the rest is not known. The sample records around 160,000 clones, 88% of which are singletons. 4.1% of the sample rests with the top ten. In the paper's terms, the time point label means: baseline pretreatment blood. Sample treatment or condition, as interpreted from the label and publication: 15 Gy SBRT to primary tumor, nephrectomy 4 weeks later. Here the sequenced sample was blood, taken from a patient whose treatment included radiotherapy and nephrectomy. Every receptor here comes from a woman in her 70s with renal cell carcinoma.

The gene calls are TRBV7-8 and TRBJ1-1, with 7 bases fitting TRBD1. The CDR3 length is 15 residues. The trim removed 4 bases at V and 1 base at J, leaving 6 bases unmatched. Germline V gene lookup returns CDR1 SGHVS and CDR2 FQNEAQ. This CDR3 reads CASSSYRGGNTEAFF. The CDR3 coding sequence is TGTGCCAGCAGCTCCTACAGGGGTGGGAACACTGAAGCTTTCTTT.

The chain is built from TRBV5-4 and TRBJ2-7; D perhaps matches TRBD2 (6 bases). Trimming left V 4 bases short and J 2 bases short, with 10 bases between. Germline-derived CDR1 and CDR2 are SGHNT and YYREEE (reference sequence). This CDR3 is 13 amino acids long. CDR3 sequence (DNA): TGTGCCAGCAGCCGGCCGGGGGCCTACGAGCAGTACTTC. As protein: CASSRPGAYEQYF.

The chain recombines TRBV19 with TRBJ2-7, with 10 bases that match TRBD1. CDR1 is LNHDA and CDR2 is SQIVND in the germline V gene (reference sequence). The CDR3 sequence is 17 residues long. J gave up 3 bases and V 5 bases, and 13 bases lay outside the gene matches. In DNA form, the CDR3 reads TGTGCCAGTAGTCCCCTATCCGGGACAGGGGATAGCTACGAGCAGTACTTC. It translates to CASSPLSGTGDSYEQYF. The entire variable domain, with the rest obtained from reference TRBV19 and TRBJ2-7, is as follows: DGGITQSPKYLFRKEGQNVTLSCEQNLNHDAMYWYRQDPGQGLRLIYYSQIVNDFQKGDIAEGYSVSREKKESFPLTVTSAQKNPTAFYLCASSPLSGTGDSYEQYFGPGTRLTVT.

The chain carries TRBV19 and TRBJ1-1; TRBD1 aligns across 7 bases. V was clipped by 4 bases and J by 1 base; unmatched bases: 3. Germline CDR1 and CDR2: LNHDA and SQIVND (reference sequence). CDR3 size: 14 residues. For the CDR3, the DNA is TGTGCCAGTAGTAAGGGACAGTCGAACACTGAAGCTTTCTTT. This encodes CASSKGQSNTEAFF.